This is a list of T cell receptor beta chains from one sample in a study of blood T cell repertoires in COVID-19. The data were produced by immunoSEQ multiplex PCR, yet TCRdb's version contains in-frame clones alone and is incomplete. The sample shows a few hundred thousand clones, less than 90% of them seen only once. Sequencing was performed on PBMCs or T cells enriched from blood (not recorded which). The source of these receptors is a woman aged 25 to 39 who had recovered from COVID-19. Each CDR3 is given with its conserved first and last residue. A D gene is named only where the DNA matches it firmly. Rows give clone size only sometimes, using once, few, many, or a class for an expanded clone.

clone_size	d_call	v_call	j_call	cdr3_aa	cdr3_nt
NA	NA	TRBV18	TRBJ1-6	CASSPGREPNSPLHF	TGTGCCAGCTCACCTGGCAGGGAACCTAATTCACCCCTCCACTTT
NA	TRBD1	TRBV6-6	TRBJ1-5	CASRRDRGVYSNQPQHF	TGTGCCAGCAGACGAGACAGGGGTGTATATAGCAATCAGCCCCAGCATTTT
NA	TRBD2	TRBV7-9	TRBJ2-7	CASSGGTSGDYEQYF	TGTGCCAGCAGCGGAGGGACTAGCGGGGACTACGAGCAGTACTTC
NA	NA	TRBV10-3	TRBJ1-2	CAISESTGDGYTF	TGTGCCATCAGTGAGTCGACAGGAGACGGCTACACCTTC
NA	TRBD1	TRBV12-3/TRBV12-4	TRBJ1-2	CASCGTALSGYTF	TGTGCCAGCTGCGGGACAGCACTTTCTGGCTACACCTTC
NA	TRBD2	TRBV11-1	TRBJ2-3	CASSPGLGLGQDTQYF	TGTGCCAGCAGCCCAGGATTGGGACTAGGGCAAGATACGCAGTATTTT
few	NA	TRBV5-1	TRBJ1-1	CASSFVQGPTEAFF	TGCGCCAGCAGCTTCGTCCAGGGGCCTACTGAAGCTTTCTTT
NA	NA	TRBV15	TRBJ1-5	CATSRDKAGNQPQHF	TGTGCCACCAGCAGAGATAAGGCAGGAAATCAGCCCCAGCATTTT
NA	NA	TRBV7-9	TRBJ2-3	CASSLQARDTQYF	TGTGCCAGCAGCTTACAAGCTAGAGATACGCAGTATTTT
NA	NA	TRBV3-1/TRBV3-2	TRBJ1-2	CASSPLDRPYGYTF	TGTGCCAGCAGTCCCCTAGACAGGCCGTATGGCTACACCTTC
NA	NA	TRBV7-3	TRBJ2-1	CASSPYLEAANEQFF	TGTGCCAGCAGCCCGTACTTGGAAGCGGCAAATGAGCAGTTCTTC
NA	TRBD1	TRBV5-6	TRBJ2-2	CASSWTGANTGELFF	TGTGCCAGCAGCTGGACAGGCGCGAACACCGGGGAGCTGTTTTTT
NA	TRBD1	TRBV27	TRBJ1-5	CASSSGTAYSNQPQHF	TGTGCCAGCAGTTCAGGGACAGCATATAGCAATCAGCCCCAGCATTTT
NA	NA	TRBV5-1	TRBJ1-5	CASSLGAGVNQPQHF	TGCGCCAGCAGCTTGGGGGCAGGGGTGAATCAGCCCCAGCATTTT
NA	NA	TRBV30	TRBJ1-1	CAWSVLLNTEAFF	TGTGCCTGGAGTGTACTTCTGAACACTGAAGCTTTCTTT
NA	NA	TRBV28	TRBJ2-7	CASTKTGYYEQYF	TGTGCCAGCACCAAGACTGGATACTACGAGCAGTACTTC
few	TRBD1	TRBV20-1	TRBJ1-4	CSASGTGGIDEKLFF	TGCAGTGCTAGTGGGACAGGGGGGATCGATGAAAAACTGTTTTTT
NA	NA	TRBV28	TRBJ2-7	CASRPSSSHEQYF	TGTGCCAGCAGGCCTAGCTCCAGCCACGAGCAGTACTTC
NA	NA	TRBV15	TRBJ1-4	CATSRGASGSNEKLFF	TGTGCCACCAGCAGAGGGGCGTCGGGGTCTAATGAAAAACTGTTTTTT
NA	NA	TRBV5-1	TRBJ2-1	CASSPGGDNEQFF	TGCGCCAGCAGCCCCGGGGGTGACAATGAGCAGTTCTTC
NA	NA	TRBV7-9	TRBJ2-5	CASTQGGAADFQETQYF	TGTGCCAGCACCCAGGGCGGCGCCGCCGACTTCCAAGAGACCCAGTACTTC
NA	TRBD1	TRBV10-3	TRBJ1-3	CAISLKAGTGVGNTIYF	TGTGCCATCAGTTTAAAGGCGGGGACAGGGGTTGGAAACACCATATATTTT
NA	NA	TRBV2	TRBJ2-3	CASSPGRASHTDTQYF	TGTGCCAGCAGCCCGGGAAGAGCGTCTCACACAGATACGCAGTATTTT
NA	TRBD1	TRBV7-6	TRBJ1-2	CASAQGAGGYTF	TGTGCCAGCGCGCAGGGGGCAGGTGGCTACACCTTC
few	NA	TRBV30	TRBJ1-5	CAWSVRRGWRPQHF	TGTGCCTGGAGTGTACGAAGGGGTTGGAGGCCCCAGCATTTT
NA	TRBD1	TRBV19	TRBJ2-2	CASRGTGADTGELFF	TGTGCCAGTAGGGGGACAGGGGCCGACACCGGGGAGCTGTTTTTT
NA	TRBD2	TRBV5-4	TRBJ2-7	CASSRGGSVTYEQYF	TGTGCCAGCAGCCGGGGGGGCAGTGTTACCTACGAGCAGTACTTC